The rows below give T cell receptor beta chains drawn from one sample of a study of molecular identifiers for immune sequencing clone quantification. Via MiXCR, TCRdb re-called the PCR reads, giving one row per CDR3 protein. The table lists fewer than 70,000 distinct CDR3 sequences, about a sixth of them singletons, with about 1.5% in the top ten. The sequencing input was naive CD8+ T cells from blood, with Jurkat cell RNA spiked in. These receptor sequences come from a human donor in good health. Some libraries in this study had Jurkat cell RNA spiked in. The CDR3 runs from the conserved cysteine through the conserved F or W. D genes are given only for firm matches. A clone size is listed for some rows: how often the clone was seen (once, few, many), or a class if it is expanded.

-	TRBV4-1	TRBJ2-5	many	CASSQGGPAQYF	TGCGCCAGCAGCCAAGGGGGTCCCGCCCAGTACTTC
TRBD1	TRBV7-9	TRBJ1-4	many	CASSSRQGLNEKLFF	TGTGCCAGCAGCTCCCGACAGGGCCTTAATGAAAAACTGTTTTTT
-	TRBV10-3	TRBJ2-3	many	CATHGLDTQYF	TGTGCCACTCACGGCTTAGATACGCAGTATTTT
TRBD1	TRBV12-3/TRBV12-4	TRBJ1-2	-	CASSFYLPRDSYGYTF	TGTGCCAGCAGTTTTTATTTGCCTCGGGACAGCTATGGCTACACCTTC
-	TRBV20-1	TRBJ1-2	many	CSARDWGNDGYTF	TGCAGTGCTAGAGATTGGGGTAACGATGGCTACACCTTC
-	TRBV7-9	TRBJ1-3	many	CASTPWAELNTIYF	TGTGCCAGCACCCCCTGGGCAGAGCTAAACACCATATATTTT
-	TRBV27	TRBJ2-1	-	CASSLKWSPYGEQFF	TGTGCCAGCAGTTTAAAGTGGTCTCCGTACGGTGAGCAGTTCTTC
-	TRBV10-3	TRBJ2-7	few	CATSECEANTCEQYF	TGTGCCACCAGTGAGTGTGAAGCCAATACCTGCGAGCAGTACTTC
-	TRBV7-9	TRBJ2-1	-	CASSHWSNLNEQFF	TGTGCCAGCAGCCATTGGAGCAACTTGAATGAGCAGTTCTTC
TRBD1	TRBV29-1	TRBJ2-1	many	CSVEEPGQGSYNEQFF	TGCAGCGTTGAAGAGCCGGGACAGGGTTCCTACAATGAGCAGTTCTTC
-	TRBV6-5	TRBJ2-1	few	CASSYSAVYNEQFF	TGTGCCAGCAGTTATTCGGCTGTCTACAATGAGCAGTTCTTC
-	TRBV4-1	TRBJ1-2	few	CASSQVDTYGYTF	TGCGCCAGCAGCCAAGTGGACACTTATGGCTACACCTTC